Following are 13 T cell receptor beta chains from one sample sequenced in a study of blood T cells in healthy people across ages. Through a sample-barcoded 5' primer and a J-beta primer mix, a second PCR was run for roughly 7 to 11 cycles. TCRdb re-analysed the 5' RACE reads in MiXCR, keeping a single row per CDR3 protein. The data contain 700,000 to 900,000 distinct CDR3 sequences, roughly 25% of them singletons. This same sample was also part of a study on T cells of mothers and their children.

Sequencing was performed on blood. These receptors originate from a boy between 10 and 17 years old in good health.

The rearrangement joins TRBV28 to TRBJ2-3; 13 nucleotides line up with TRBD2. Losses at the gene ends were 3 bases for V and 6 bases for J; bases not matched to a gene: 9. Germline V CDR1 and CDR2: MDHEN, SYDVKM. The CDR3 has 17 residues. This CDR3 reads CASSLGTSGVSGDTQYF. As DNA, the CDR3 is TGTGCCAGCAGTTTGGGGACTAGCGGGGTCTCGGGGGATACGCAGTATTTT.

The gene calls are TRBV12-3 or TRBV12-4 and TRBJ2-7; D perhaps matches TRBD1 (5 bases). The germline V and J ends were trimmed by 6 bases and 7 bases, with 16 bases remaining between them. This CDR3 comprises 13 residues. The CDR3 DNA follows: TGTGCCAGCAGGCAAGGCAGGGTCTGGGAGCAGTACTTC. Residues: CASRQGRVWEQYF.

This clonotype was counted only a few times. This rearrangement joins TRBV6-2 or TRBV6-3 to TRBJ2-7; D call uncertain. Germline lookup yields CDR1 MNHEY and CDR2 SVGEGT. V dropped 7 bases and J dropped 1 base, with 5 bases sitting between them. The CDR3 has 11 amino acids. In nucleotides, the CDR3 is TGTGCCAGCACGGAGTCCTACGAGCAGTACTTC. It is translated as CASTESYEQYF.

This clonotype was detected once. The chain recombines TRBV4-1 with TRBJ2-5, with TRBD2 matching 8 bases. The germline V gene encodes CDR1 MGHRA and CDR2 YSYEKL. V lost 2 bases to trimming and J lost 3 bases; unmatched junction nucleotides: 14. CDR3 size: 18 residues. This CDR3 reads CASSQKSLSAGGKETQYF. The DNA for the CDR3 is TGCGCCAGCAGCCAAAAGTCACTATCCGCGGGGGGCAAAGAGACCCAGTACTTC.

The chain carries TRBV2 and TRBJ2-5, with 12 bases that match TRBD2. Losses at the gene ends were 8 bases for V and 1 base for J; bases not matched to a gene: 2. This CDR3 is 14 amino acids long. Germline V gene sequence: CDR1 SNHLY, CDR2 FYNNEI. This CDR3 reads CASLTSGGQETQYF. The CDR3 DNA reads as TGTGCCAGCTTGACTAGCGGGGGCCAAGAGACCCAGTACTTC.

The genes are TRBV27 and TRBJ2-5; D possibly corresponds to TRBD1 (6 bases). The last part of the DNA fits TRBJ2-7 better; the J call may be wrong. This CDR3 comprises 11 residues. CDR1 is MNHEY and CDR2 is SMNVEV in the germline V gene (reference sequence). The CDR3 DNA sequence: TGTGCCAGCTTGGGGGCGTCCGAGCAGTACTTC. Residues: CASLGASEQYF.

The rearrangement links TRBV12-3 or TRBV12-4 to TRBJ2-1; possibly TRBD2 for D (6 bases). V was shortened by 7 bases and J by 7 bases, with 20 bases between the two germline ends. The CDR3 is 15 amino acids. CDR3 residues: CASTGAGPAGNEQFF. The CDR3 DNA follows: TGTGCCAGCACCGGAGCGGGCCCCGCAGGGAATGAGCAGTTCTTC.

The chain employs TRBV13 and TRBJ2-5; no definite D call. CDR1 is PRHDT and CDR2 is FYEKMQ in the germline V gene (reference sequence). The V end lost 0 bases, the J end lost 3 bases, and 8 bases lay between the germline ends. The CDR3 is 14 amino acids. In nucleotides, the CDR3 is TGTGCCAGCAGCTTAGGCACGATCAAAGAGACCCAGTACTTC. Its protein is CASSLGTIKETQYF.

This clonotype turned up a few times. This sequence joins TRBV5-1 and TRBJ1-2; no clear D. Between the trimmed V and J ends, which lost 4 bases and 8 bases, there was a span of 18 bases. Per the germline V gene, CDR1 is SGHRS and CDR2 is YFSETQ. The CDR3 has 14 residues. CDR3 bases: TGCGCCAGCAGCCCCGGTTTGGGTGGAGGCGGCTACACCTTC. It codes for CASSPGLGGGGYTF.

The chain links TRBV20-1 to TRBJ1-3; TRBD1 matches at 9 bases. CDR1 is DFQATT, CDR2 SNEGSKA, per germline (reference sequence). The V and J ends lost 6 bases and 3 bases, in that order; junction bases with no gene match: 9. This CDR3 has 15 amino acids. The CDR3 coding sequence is TGCAGTGCAAGACCGGGACAGGGAGTTGGAAACACCATATATTTT. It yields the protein CSARPGQGVGNTIYF.

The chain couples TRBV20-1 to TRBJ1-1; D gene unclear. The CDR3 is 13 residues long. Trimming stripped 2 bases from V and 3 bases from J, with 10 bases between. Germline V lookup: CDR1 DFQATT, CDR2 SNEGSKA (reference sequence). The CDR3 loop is CSARSSAYTEAFF. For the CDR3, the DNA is TGCAGTGCTAGAAGTTCGGCTTACACTGAAGCTTTCTTT.

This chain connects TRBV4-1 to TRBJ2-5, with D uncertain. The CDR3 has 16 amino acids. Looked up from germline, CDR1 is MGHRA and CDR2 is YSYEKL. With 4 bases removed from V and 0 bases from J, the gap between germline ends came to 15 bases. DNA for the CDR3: TGCGCCAGCAGCCCAGTTCTCCCCGGATACCAAGAGACCCAGTACTTC. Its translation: CASSPVLPGYQETQYF.

The CDR3 DNA reads TGTGCCAGCAGCACCTCGAAGGGGTTGCAAGAGACCCAGTACTTC. This encodes CASSTSKGLQETQYF. J is TRBJ2-5 and V is TRBV6-1, with a possible D match to TRBD1 (5 bases). CDR1 is MNHNS, CDR2 SASEGT, per germline. The CDR3 consists of 15 residues. Trimming stripped 6 bases from V and 2 bases from J, with 16 bases between.